This TCR beta chain is drawn from a study of blood T cell repertoires in COVID-19. Overall study: T cells, B-cell-depleted T cells, or PBMCs provided the cDNA or gDNA that served as material.

Original methodology: Amplification of reference gene primers was used by the study to estimate nucleated cell counts. This table comes from immunoSEQ multiplex PCR, and its TCRdb copy is limited to in-frame clones, with some not included. V, J and clone size reflect that table, while D and trimming were determined from the DNA. The sample yields about 160,000 clones, under 85% seen once. Germline CDR1 and CDR2: SGHTS and YDEGEE. CDR3 size: 17 residues. V lost 4 bases to trimming and J lost 0 bases; unmatched junction nucleotides: 7. This clonotype was obtained from a man between 65 and 85 years old with acute or convalescent COVID-19. Sequenced input: peripheral blood. The chain links TRBV5-8 to TRBJ1-5; 10 bases are a match to TRBD1. The CDR3 here is CASSPGTGVYSNQPQHF. The CDR3 DNA reads TGTGCCAGCAGCCCCGGGACAGGGGTATATAGCAATCAGCCCCAGCATTTT.